This T cell receptor (beta chain) was profiled in a study of neurological immune-mediated disorders. Trimming stripped 5 bases from V and 4 bases from J, with 10 bases between. This CDR3 region has 13 residues. Per the germline V gene, CDR1 is LNHDA and CDR2 is SQIVND (reference sequence). Time point given: longitudinal time-point 3. This clonotype was seen many times. TCRdb used MiXCR to reprocess the 5' RACE reads, holding one entry per CDR3 protein. The sample contains more than 40,000 distinct CDR3 sequences, about 13% of which appear only once. The material sequenced was PBMCs. This TCR was recovered from a male donor with HTLV-1-associated myelopathy (HAM/TSP). The chain carries TRBV19 and TRBJ2-3; D perhaps matches TRBD1 (5 bases). The CDR3 coding sequence is TGTGCCAGTAGTCCAGGACACCCAGATACGCAGTATTTT. This encodes CASSPGHPDTQYF.